The present entry profiles one T cell receptor beta chain with its context. The target antigen is unknown. Genomic DNA was employed as the template in profiling TCR beta VDJ and CDR3. Using its own MiXCR run on the reads, TCRdb lists one record per CDR3 protein. Of about 71,000 distinct CDR3 sequences in the sample, 45% to 55% are singletons; the top ten hold around 8%. This record comes from a study of CD8+CD57+ T cells in acquired aplastic anemia. Study details: Each DNA sample taken from sorted CD4+ and CD8+ cells came to about 3 ug on average. Healthy donor CD4+ cell samples had a mean of around 9.9 million reads.

Study-level results: Any difference that existed in CD8+ Simpson's diversity between patients and controls was not significant. Common to patients and controls were twenty-nine CD8+ CDR3 sequences.

The CDR3 loop spans 13 amino acids. V lost 0 bases and J lost 6, with 6 bases in between. From germline, CDR1 is LNHNV and CDR2 YYDKDF (reference sequence). J is TRBJ1-5 and V is TRBV15, with unresolved D. The receptor was derived from a human donor in good health, serving as a control. The source material was sorted CD4+, CD8+, or CD8+CD57+ T cells (not recorded which) from PBMCs. This CDR3 reads CATSRDKFQPQHF. CDR3 DNA sequence: TGTGCCACCAGCAGAGATAAATTTCAGCCCCAGCATTTT.